These 5 T cell receptor beta chains share one sample of origin, sequenced in a study of T cells in Graves' hyperthyroidism and ophthalmopathy (dated by TCRdb to between 2017 and 2020). Libraries were made using multiplex PCR. The sample was run on an Illumina HiSeq 2000. The TCR beta CDR3 regions were amplified from RNA transcripts. The first round of RT-PCR for the TCR CDR3 was performed with the HTBI primer set and the Qiagen OneStep RT-PCR kit. The public sequencing data were trimmed at Q25 with fastp and processed into clonotypes with MiXCR by TCRdb, which kept only in-frame beta chains. Each CDR3 protein gets just one entry, which takes the most common genes and DNA from the rows behind it. The sample includes approximately 370,000 distinct CDR3 sequences, with 15% to 20% observed a single time. The ten largest clones represent roughly a third of the sample. Material for sequencing was blood. The source of these receptors is a woman in her 30s with Graves' hyperthyroidism that later progressed to Graves' ophthalmopathy.

This clonotype was counted a few times. This rearrangement joins TRBV10-3 to TRBJ1-2, with D possibly TRBD1 on 6 matching bases. CDR3 length: 16 amino acids. Trimming shortened V by 3 bases and J by 2 bases, and 16 bases separated the two germline ends. CDR1 ENHRY and CDR2 SYGVKD come from the germline V gene. The CDR3 DNA sequence: TGTGCCATCAGTGACCCTTATGCAGGGGCCAACTATGGCTACACCTTC. Translating gives CAISDPYAGANYGYTF.

Of note for this clonotype: This sequence may be a read error, since a much larger clone differs from it by one base. The chain links TRBV4-1 to TRBJ1-1, with D maybe TRBD1 (5 bases). The CDR3 sequence is 15 residues long. The V gene's germline CDR1 is MGHRA and CDR2 YSYEKL. CDR3 sequence (DNA): TGCGCCAGCAGCCAAGCAGGGTTGTTGAACACTGAAGCTTCCTTT. This translates into CASSQAGLLNTEASF.

This clonotype has ten or more counts. The V gene is TRBV30, the J gene TRBJ2-5; D call uncertain. The CDR3 length is 17 residues. CDR1 and CDR2 from the germline V gene are GTSNPN and SVGIG (reference sequence). Trimming removed 7 bases from V and 2 bases from J, with 26 bases in between. Here the CDR3 reads CAYHGLADRQWQETQYF. DNA of the CDR3: TGTGCCTACCATGGGTTGGCGGACCGACAATGGCAAGAGACCCAGTACTTC.

This clonotype was seen ten or more times. V is TRBV29-1 and J is TRBJ1-1; 7 nucleotides agree with TRBD1. Trimming took 5 bases from V and 0 from J; bases not matched to a gene: 9. Germline V gives CDR1 SQVTM, CDR2 ANQGSEA. CDR3 length equals 15 residues. The CDR3 is CSVRGDSYMNTEAFF. As DNA, the CDR3 is TGCAGCGTTCGGGGGGACAGTTATATGAACACTGAAGCTTTCTTT.

Ten or more counts support this clonotype. The chain carries TRBV20-1 and TRBJ2-1, with 8 nucleotides matching TRBD2. CDR1 and CDR2 (germline): DFQATT, SNEGSKA (reference sequence). The CDR3 consists of 15 residues. V lost 1 base and J lost 4; bases outside the gene matches: 6. The DNA of the CDR3 is TGCAGTGCTAGAGCGCGGGGGGCTAGGTACAATGAGCAGTTCTTC. As protein: CSARARGARYNEQFF.